This T cell receptor (beta chain) was documented in a study of OX40 agonist ivuxolimab in advanced cancers. Method: immunoSEQ multiplex PCR; TCRdb's copy keeps in-frame clones and lacks some. The repertoire holds roughly 48,000 clones, with approximately 90% as singletons. V lost 0 bases and J lost 9; bases outside the gene matches: 2. Germline V gene data show CDR1 as MNHEY and CDR2 as SVGAGI. The CDR3 is 15 amino acids. A single count supports this clone. This TCR was sampled from an adult with an advanced solid tumor such as melanoma, head and neck, liver or kidney cancer. The V call is TRBV6-5, the J call TRBJ2-1, with TRBD2 matching over 13 bases. The sample here was CD4+ or CD8+ T cells sorted from blood, taken in a trial of the OX40 agonist ivuxolimab. This CDR3 is CASSYSTSGGSEQFF. In DNA, the CDR3 is TGTGCCAGCAGTTACTCGACTAGCGGGGGGTCTGAGCAGTTCTTC.